This T cell receptor beta chain was captured in a study of blood T cell repertoires in COVID-19. Study details: The United States, Italy and Spain supplied acute and convalescent COVID-19 samples. PBMCs, B-cell-depleted T cells, or T cells were the source of the cDNA or gDNA that made up the material.

In the source study's methods: Scientists estimated how many nucleated cells there were by amplifying reference gene primers. Data came from immunoSEQ multiplex PCR; TCRdb stores just in-frame clones and leaves some out. V, J and clone size are taken as reported in that table, and D and trimming were inferred from the DNA itself. The sample has 240,000 or so clones, roughly 82% seen once. With 1 base removed from V and 11 bases from J, the gap between germline ends came to 8 bases. This CDR3 contains 11 residues. The germline gives CDR1 SGHRS, CDR2 YFSETQ. The source material was peripheral blood. The chain joins TRBV5-1 to TRBJ2-3, with D possibly being TRBD2 (6 bases). The origin of this receptor is an elderly man with acute or convalescent COVID-19. This CDR3 is CASSLSGEQYF. The CDR3 coding sequence is TGCGCCAGCAGCTTGTCGGGGGAGCAGTATTTT.